A selection of T cell receptor beta chains follows, all from one sample in a study of breast tumors, draining lymph nodes, adjacent tissues. TCRdb recomputed calls from the multiplex PCR reads with MiXCR, one row per CDR3 protein. The table lists 85,000 to 130,000 distinct CDR3 sequences, 21% of them singletons. The source material was axillary lymph node tissue. The receptors shown here come from a female donor with breast cancer. Some clones in this sample may be carry-over from other donors' samples. The conserved cysteine and the conserved F or W are not part of the CDR3 here. The order of the fields is J gene, CDR3 length, V gene, CDR3 protein.

TRBJ2-7,13,TRBV28,ASSLGQGPSYEQY
TRBJ1-5,13,TRBV18,ASSTVQGYFQPQH
TRBJ2-2,17,TRBV11-3,ASSPVGLTGRRSAGELF
TRBJ1-6,12,TRBV5-1,ASSPRSGESPLH
TRBJ1-2,11,TRBV12-3/TRBV12-4,ASSWGQGSGYT
TRBJ1-6,12,TRBV28,ASSLGTGGLPLH
TRBJ2-6,12,TRBV14,ASSQRSGANVLT
TRBJ1-5,11,TRBV6-4,AIPSGRNQPQH
TRBJ1-6,13,TRBV5-8,ASSLEGHNNSPLH
TRBJ2-2,12,TRBV10-3,AISETGGTGELF
TRBJ2-2,12,TRBV29-1,SVSGRGKVGELF
TRBJ2-1,12,TRBV7-2,ASSLETLYNEQF
TRBJ2-1,17,TRBV11-3,ASSLDGWGASGDKNEQF
TRBJ1-2,13,TRBV2,ASSEGGGEGYGYT
TRBJ1-2,11,TRBV28,ASRDRGSDGYT
TRBJ2-3,12,TRBV5-5,ASSLLAGPDTQY
TRBJ2-3,16,TRBV15,ATSRASLAGAGTDTQY
TRBJ1-6,12,TRBV6-1,ASRSPGRDSPLH
TRBJ2-6,15,TRBV12-3/TRBV12-4,ASRSRDYSSGANVLT
TRBJ1-2,15,TRBV3-1,ASSQDYRQRTNYGYT
TRBJ1-3,14,TRBV7-9,ASSLALGYSGNTIY
TRBJ2-1,16,TRBV7-2,ASSFPNKRVSSYNEQF
TRBJ2-3,14,TRBV5-1,ASSLASSGRGDTQY
TRBJ1-3,12,TRBV24-1,ATSAGVGGNTIY
TRBJ2-1,13,TRBV6-1,ASSKTGGSYNEQF
TRBJ1-2,10,TRBV5-1,ASRGENYGYT
TRBJ1-6,13,TRBV20-1,SARRPGRGNSPLH
TRBJ1-5,11,TRBV12-3/TRBV12-4,ASSFGPNQPQH
TRBJ2-3,14,TRBV19,ASSSWTGPRTDTQY
TRBJ2-5,13,TRBV5-1,ASSFYRGREETQY
TRBJ2-5,11,TRBV12-3/TRBV12-4,ASSLGGKETQY
TRBJ2-3,13,TRBV11-1,ASSLDGTSTDTQY
TRBJ2-7,11,TRBV27,ASSLSTLREQY
TRBJ1-2,13,TRBV12-1,ASRMGRALYYGYT
TRBJ2-7,12,TRBV11-2,ASIFSQGLGEQY
TRBJ1-3,13,TRBV2,ASSETGVPGNTIY
TRBJ1-5,12,TRBV5-6,ASSLGGQKKPQH
TRBJ2-7,13,TRBV11-2,ASSLRLAGTYEQY
TRBJ1-4,12,TRBV5-6,ASRTRAGNEKLF
TRBJ2-3,13,TRBV10-3,AMRRGLAGADTQY
TRBJ2-7,11,TRBV10-3,AISPDRGYEQY
TRBJ2-7,12,TRBV28,ASSSGRNTYEQY
TRBJ2-5,14,TRBV14,ASSQDWQGARETQY
TRBJ1-1,10,TRBV12-3/TRBV12-4,ASSSGRKEAF
TRBJ1-2,14,TRBV9,ASSSGTGLLNYGYT
TRBJ2-3,9,TRBV6-5,ASSSGATQY
TRBJ2-3,12,TRBV2,ASRGQGDGDTQY
TRBJ1-1,12,TRBV9,ASSRTGANTEAF
TRBJ2-3,13,TRBV6-1,ASSEELARTDTQY
TRBJ1-2,12,TRBV5-6,ASSPGFRGYGYT
TRBJ2-4,14,TRBV7-8,ASSFTRSLAKNIQY